The TCR beta chain under discussion was sequenced for a study of regulatory T cells in long-lasting Graves disease (dated by TCRdb to the early 2020s). Regarding the research as a whole: Persistent Graves' disease was defined as persistently positive TSH receptor autoantibodies together with antithyroid drug treatment for over 5 years. This study used TCR sequencing and RNA sequencing of peripheral blood to compare persistent Graves' disease patients against newly diagnosed Graves' disease patients. A total of about 35 samples underwent TCR sequencing: around 13 from persistent and roughly 20 from newly diagnosed Graves' disease patients. On average, persistent Graves' disease patients in the clinical cohort had been on antithyroid drugs for approximately ten years. The study was conducted in China and was registered as a clinical trial. What the authors observed across the whole study: Compared with newly diagnosed patients, patients with persistent Graves' disease had lower TCR Shannon entropy and fewer highly expanded clones, which suggests clonal expansion. As a limitation, the authors acknowledged that the small sample size may reduce accuracy. TRBV28, TRBJ1-2 and TRBJ2-5 were preferentially used in persistent disease, while TRBV20-1 and TRBJ2-1 were favored in newly diagnosed disease. Only peripheral blood was studied, because thyroid tissue, the primary lesion, was inaccessible. Persistent patients shared more public clonotypes among themselves (around 3,000) than newly diagnosed patients did (about 970). Only the TCR beta chain was sequenced and analyzed.

This clonotype showed up many times. No antigen is known for it. Qualities for individual bases were not recorded, and no much larger clone is one base off. Trimming costs V 8 bases and J 4 bases, and their ends lie 14 bases apart. For CDR1 and CDR2, the germline V gene lists MDHEN and SYDVKM. Taken from cysteine to phenylalanine, the CDR3 has 13 residues. The retained sequence is limited to the CDR3, 39 bases, with the frame set at the first base. Taken with the paper, the label for time point translates to: persistent/refractory GD, antithyroid drugs over 5 years with positive TRAb. RNA was extracted from PBMCs in TRIzol for both TCR sequencing and RNA sequencing. The diagnosis of Graves' disease followed American Thyroid Association guidelines. Patients for the study were recruited at an endocrinology department in Xi'an, China. Each patient gave 8.5 to 9.5 milliliters of peripheral blood, collected in an EDTA anticoagulant tube. Ficoll Paque Plus density gradient separation was used to isolate PBMCs, and no additional T cell sorting was done. An Agilent 2100 Bioanalyzer and agarose gel were used to check RNA quality, while a NanoDrop 2000 measured RNA concentration.

The library was generated by multiplex PCR. Sequenced using an Illumina HiSeq 4000. iRepertoire HTBI primers and Arm-PCR amplification of CDR3 regions were used to construct TCR beta libraries. Gel purification was performed on PCR products prior to sequencing. In the authors' own workflow: Gene usage analysis of CDR3 amino acid clonotypes relied on the 60 or so TRBV and more than twelve TRBJ segments identified across samples. COPE and FqMerger were used to merge the filtered high-quality paired reads into contigs. BLAST was used to align contigs to IMGT TRBV, TRBD and TRBJ reference genes, and CDR3 was defined according to IMGT. Highly expanded clones were defined as clonotypes with a frequency above 0.1%. Shannon entropy served as the measure of repertoire diversity, while the Gini coefficient captured V-J evenness. A clonotype found in more than one individual was treated as public. The public reads were run again by TCRdb, first through fastp at Q25 and then through MiXCR, and only productive beta chains were kept. Rows are unified per CDR3 protein, each entry keeping the most common DNA and genes. The V and J calls and clone size are TCRdb's, not the authors'. The sample includes 500,000 to 800,000 distinct CDR3 sequences, with about 30% observed a single time. About 42% of the sample lies in the top ten.

The V and J genes are TRBV28 and TRBJ1-1; no D gene is confidently identified. Sequencing used peripheral blood mononuclear cells (PBMCs), obtained when the disease was refractory, from a patient treated with antithyroid drugs. This TCR was recovered from a female donor with Graves disease. The CDR3: CASSRRWGTEAFF. The nucleotides are TGTGCCAGCTCCCGTCGATGGGGCACTGAAGCTTTCTTT.